This T cell receptor beta chain was recorded in a study of patients and donors after allogeneic stem cell transplantation. TCRdb analysed the RT-PCR reads with MiXCR anew, one entry per CDR3 protein. The table lists fewer than 500,000 distinct CDR3 sequences, 16% of them singletons. The germline CDR1 and CDR2 sequences are KGHDR and SFDVKD. V lost 3 bases to trimming and J lost 4 bases; unmatched junction nucleotides: 10. The CDR3 is 17 residues long. The sequence came from a human donor who was either an allogeneic HSCT recipient or a stem cell or donor lymphocyte infusion donor (not recorded which). It is not recorded whose cells these are; they may come from a transplant donor. This chain connects TRBV24-1 to TRBJ2-3, with 9 bases lining up with TRBD2. The specimen sequenced was blood, either unsorted or a sorted T cell fraction (not recorded which). The CDR3 nucleotides read TGTGCCACCAGTGATCACCGTAGCGGGAGCGTCGCAGATACGCAGTATTTT. Amino acids: CATSDHRSGSVADTQYF.